The T cell receptor (beta chain) under discussion was sequenced for a study of T cell responses to AZD1222 COVID-19 vaccine. Profiled with immunoSEQ multiplex PCR; TCRdb holds only in-frame clones, not every one. The data hold some 120,000 clones, with more than 85% observed a single time. Germline CDR1 and CDR2: LNHDA and SQIVND (reference sequence). J gave up 5 bases and V 2 bases, and 1 base lay outside the gene matches. CDR3 length: 14 amino acids. The receptor's source is an adult in good health. The chain couples TRBV19 to TRBJ1-5; 9 nucleotides line up with TRBD1. The sample here was peripheral blood, taken on day 0 of AZD1222 vaccination. CDR3 DNA sequence: TGTGCCAGTAGTATAACAGGGGGCCATCAGCCCCAGCATTTT. Translated, it gives CASSITGGHQPQHF.